Each of the 18 T cell receptor beta chains below was sequenced from the same sample in a study of metastatic and nonmetastatic thyroid tumors. Not a single patient had been given any form of treatment at any point before undergoing thyroid surgery. TCRdb reanalyzed the PCR reads via MiXCR. The sample contains 28,000 or so clones, 16% of which appear only once. Material: blood. The receptors come from a female donor with papillary thyroid cancer or a benign thyroid nodule (not recorded which). Some clones in this sample may be carry-over from other donors' samples.

This sequence joins TRBV11-2 and TRBJ1-1; D is perhaps TRBD1 (6 bases). Germline V gene data show CDR1 as SGHAT and CDR2 as FQNNGV. The CDR3 is 16 residues long. Deletions cut 5 bases from V and 3 bases from J, with 19 bases between. CDR3 sequence (DNA): TGTGCCAGCAGCCCAAGACAGGACCCGAGGGACACTGAAGCTTTCTTT. Protein: CASSPRQDPRDTEAFF.

This clone occurred many times. This specimen includes other DNA sequences encoding the same CDR3. The chain carries TRBV6-1 and TRBJ1-4; TRBD1 agrees at 8 bases. CDR1 MNHNS and CDR2 SASEGT come from the germline V gene. There are 12 residues in the CDR3. V was clipped by 8 bases and J by 4 bases; unmatched bases: 0. The CDR3 bases are TGTGCCAGCGGACAGGGTAATGAAAAACTGTTTTTT. This translates into CASGQGNEKLFF.

Worth noting for this clone: This may stem from a read error, because a much larger clone lies one nucleotide away. Other DNA sequences of this sample code for an identical CDR3. The J gene is TRBJ2-1, the V gene TRBV4-2, with 15 bases matching TRBD2. V was pared by 6 bases and J by 10 bases, with 7 bases of the junction left unmatched. This CDR3 is built from 15 residues. Per the germline V gene, CDR1 is LGHNA and CDR2 is YNFKEQ. CDR3: CASSQGLAGGGEQFF. For the CDR3, the DNA is TGTGCCAGCAGTCAGGGACTAGCGGGAGGAGGAGAGCAGTTCTTC.

This clone was seen ten or more times. This rearrangement joins TRBV9 to TRBJ1-3; perhaps TRBD1 as D (5 bases). This CDR3 has 13 residues. Trimming pared 0 bases from V and 8 bases from J, leaving 9 bases between. The V gene's germline CDR1 is SGDLS and CDR2 YYNGEE. The CDR3 DNA is TGTGCCAGCAGCGTAGTTCTGGGGGACACCATATATTTT. Amino acid sequence: CASSVVLGDTIYF.

This clone was observed a single time. The J gene is TRBJ1-6, the V gene TRBV4-1; possibly TRBD1 for D (5 bases). CDR1 MGHRA and CDR2 YSYEKL come from the germline V gene. This CDR3 contains 14 residues. Trimming stripped 4 bases from V and 12 bases from J, with 16 bases between. CDR3 in amino acids: CASSPREGLEPLHF. In DNA form, the CDR3 reads TGCGCCAGCAGCCCTAGGGAGGGGCTCGAACCCCTCCACTTT.

This clone was picked up many times. The chain recombines TRBV28 with TRBJ1-5; 11 bases map to TRBD1. Germline V gene sequence: CDR1 MDHEN, CDR2 SYDVKM. The CDR3 length is 15 residues. V dropped 8 bases and J dropped 7; count of bases not matched to a gene: 10. The CDR3 loop reads CASDPRTGGRQPQHF. The CDR3 DNA reads as TGTGCCAGCGATCCAAGGACAGGGGGCCGGCAGCCCCAGCATTTT.

The table lists this clone with many counts. The chain has TRBV9 and TRBJ2-7; 8 bases are a match to TRBD1. Trimming at V came to 0 bases and at J to 4 bases, leaving 6 bases not matched to a gene. CDR1 SGDLS and CDR2 YYNGEE come from the germline V gene. CDR3 length: 15 amino acids. Here the CDR3 reads CASSVGAGGAYEQYF. The CDR3 DNA reads TGTGCCAGCAGCGTAGGGGCAGGGGGCGCGTACGAGCAGTACTTC.

The gene calls are TRBV7-3 and TRBJ1-1; D remains ambiguous. Trimming removed 6 bases from V and 2 bases from J, with 16 bases in between. The germline gives CDR1 SGHTA, CDR2 FQGTGA. The CDR3 is 15 residues long. CDR3 amino acids: CASSPRCGRNTEAFF. CDR3 DNA sequence: TGTGCCAGCAGTCCCCGGTGTGGGAGAAACACTGAAGCTTTCTTT.

This clone was seen ten or more times. The chain combines TRBV6-5 with TRBJ1-1; no clear D. Trimming left V 0 bases short and J 6 bases short, with 8 bases between. The CDR3 length is 13 residues. Germline CDR1 is MNHEY and CDR2 is SVGAGI. The CDR3 sequence is CASSYSSRAEAFF. The DNA for the CDR3 is TGTGCCAGCAGTTACTCTAGTCGGGCTGAAGCTTTCTTT.

This clone has a handful of counts. One end of the junction does not line up with germline, which may come from a read error. The CDR3 here is CASSYSAGGNQPQHF. The CDR3 DNA is TGCGCCAGCAGTTACTCTGCAGGGGGCAATCAGCCCCAGCATTTT. The chain employs TRBV6-5 and TRBJ1-5, with D perhaps TRBD1 (6 bases). The CDR3 has 15 amino acids. CDR1 is MNHEY, CDR2 SVGAGI, per germline.

This clone has ten or more counts. The chain recombines TRBV4-1 with TRBJ2-7, with D maybe TRBD1 (6 bases). Trimming removed 2 bases at V and 0 bases at J, with 11 bases between. Germline V lookup: CDR1 MGHRA, CDR2 YSYEKL. The CDR3 sequence is 15 residues long. CDR3 region: CASSQSGVPSYEQYF. The CDR3, as DNA: TGCGCCAGCAGCCAATCAGGGGTCCCCTCCTACGAGCAGTACTTC.

This clone was recorded at least ten times. The J gene is TRBJ1-1, the V gene TRBV2; 11 bases match TRBD1. This CDR3 has 16 amino acids. Trimming took 4 bases from V and 0 from J; bases not matched to a gene: 4. From germline, CDR1 is SNHLY and CDR2 FYNNEI. CDR3 region: CASSGGTGGMNTEAFF. The CDR3 region has the DNA TGTGCCAGCAGTGGCGGGACAGGGGGTATGAACACTGAAGCTTTCTTT.

The chain combines TRBV7-9 with TRBJ2-5, with 10 bases fitting TRBD1. Germline CDR1 reads SEHNR; CDR2 reads FQNEAQ (reference sequence). Trimming cost V 1 base and J 5 bases; bases outside gene matches: 4. This CDR3 spans 15 amino acids. CDR3 in amino acids: CASSLGGQGGETQYF. The CDR3 DNA reads as TGTGCCAGCAGCTTAGGAGGACAGGGGGGGGAGACCCAGTACTTC.

This clone was seen at least ten times. This rearrangement joins TRBV30 to TRBJ1-3; D call uncertain. The ends were cut back, 0 bases at V and 0 bases at J, with 6 bases in the middle. Germline CDR1 reads GTSNPN; CDR2 reads SVGIG (reference sequence). The CDR3 loop spans 14 amino acids. The CDR3 nucleotides are TGTGCCTGGAGTGTAAAGGCCTCTGGAAACACCATATATTTT. The encoded protein is CAWSVKASGNTIYF.

This clone appeared a few times. The rearrangement uses TRBV6-2 or TRBV6-3 and TRBJ1-3; D is unclear. Germline V gene lookup returns CDR1 MNHEY and CDR2 SVGEGT. CDR3 length: 13 amino acids. Deletions cut 10 bases from V and 9 bases from J, with 19 bases between. CDR3 sequence reads: CAIIYSTKSTIYF. The CDR3 DNA follows: TGTGCCATCATTTACTCGACAAAGAGCACCATATATTTT.

This clone was found many times. The DNA of the CDR3 is TGTGCCAGCAGTCTAAAGAATCAGCCCCAGCATTTT. This gives the protein CASSLKNQPQHF. The chain carries TRBV28 and TRBJ1-5; D is undetermined. CDR1 MDHEN and CDR2 SYDVKM come from the germline V gene. The ends were cut back, 5 bases at V and 4 bases at J, with 6 bases in the middle. The CDR3 length is 12 residues.

This clone was found a few times. V gene TRBV6-1 combines with J gene TRBJ2-7; D is unclear. The CDR3 has 15 amino acids. Germline lookup yields CDR1 MNHNS and CDR2 SASEGT. Trimming removed 5 bases from V and 3 bases from J, with 17 bases in between. The CDR3 coding sequence is TGTGCCAGCAGTACTTGGTCAGTGCCCATCTACGAGCAGTACTTC. This sequence encodes CASSTWSVPIYEQYF.

The chain joins TRBV7-2 to TRBJ2-3; 11 nucleotides agree with TRBD2. CDR3 length equals 14 residues. The trim removed 5 bases at V and 3 bases at J, leaving 1 base unmatched. Germline assignment: CDR1 SGHTA and CDR2 FQGNSA. CDR3 coding DNA: TGTGCCAGCAGCACTAGCGGGAGAACAGATACGCAGTATTTT. This codes for CASSTSGRTDTQYF. Looking up the rest from reference TRBV7-2 and TRBJ2-3 gives the full variable domain: GAGVSQSPSNKVTEKGKDVELRCDPISGHTALYWYRQSLGQGLEFLIYFQGNSAPDKSGLPSDRFSAERTGGSVSTLTIQRTQQEDSAVYLCASSTSGRTDTQYFGPGTRLTVL.